These T cell receptor beta chains were read from a single sample in a study of cytomegalovirus exposure and HLA in healthy donors. The repertoire was sequenced with immunoSEQ multiplex PCR; TCRdb's copy has only in-frame clones and lacks some. The sample gives approximately 210,000 clones, approximately 85% of which show up once; more than 1.5% is in the top ten. What was sequenced was PBMCs. Receptor source: a man aged 18 to 30 in good health and CMV-seronegative. Both conserved end residues are trimmed from each CDR3. The D gene is left open where the match is weak.

d_gene,j_gene,v_gene,CDR3aa
TRBD2,TRBJ2-1,TRBV7-2,ASSRPGLAGLVSYNEQF
TRBD1,TRBJ1-5,TRBV5-1,ASNEGTGSNQPQH
.,TRBJ2-3,TRBV5-1,ASSRRQGTDTQY
.,.,TRBV13,ASSWSQQGSHEQY
TRBD1,TRBJ2-2,TRBV7-9,ASSLPGTGATGELF
.,TRBJ2-3,TRBV20-1,RAAGTDTQY
.,TRBJ2-1,TRBV6-4,ASSDSIEGSYNEQF
TRBD1,TRBJ1-4,TRBV27,ASSAPGTGDKLF
TRBD1,TRBJ1-5,TRBV30,AWSVGASQGQPQH
TRBD1,TRBJ1-4,TRBV2,ASGWTGNNEKLF
.,TRBJ1-2,TRBV19,ASTAGGGNYGYT
TRBD2,TRBJ2-7,TRBV4-3,ASSQEGPSGTSGTYEQY
TRBD2,TRBJ2-5,TRBV29-1,SVLGLAGETQY
.,TRBJ1-1,TRBV15,ATSPAGDTEAF
TRBD1,TRBJ1-2,TRBV14,ASSQAMGTGALIASGYT
TRBD1,TRBJ2-7,TRBV7-2,ASSSDRGFEQY
.,TRBJ1-5,TRBV19,ASSPGPDQGGYSNQPQH
TRBD2,TRBJ2-5,TRBV7-8,ASSRFPLAGETQY
.,TRBJ2-2,TRBV4-3,ASSRSVARQAGELF
.,TRBJ1-5,TRBV28,ASSQTQVNQPQH
TRBD1,TRBJ1-5,TRBV28,ASRWTGINQPQH
TRBD2,TRBJ2-2,TRBV27,ASSPSGGASTGELF
.,TRBJ1-1,TRBV19,ASSIGVKWGGPVGNMNTEAF
.,TRBJ2-1,TRBV4-3,ASSKGTQREQF
TRBD1,TRBJ2-7,TRBV4-3,ASSQAGRGTGNFREQY
.,TRBJ1-2,TRBV9,ASSVGRAYGYT
.,TRBJ2-1,TRBV15,ATSRAYPAGDEQF
.,TRBJ2-1,TRBV5-1,ASSTTPGPHEQF
.,TRBJ1-5,TRBV7-2,ASSLVPGSNQPQH
TRBD1,TRBJ2-7,TRBV5-1,ASSGGQGPYEQY
.,TRBJ1-2,TRBV7-9,ASSLSQGSYGYT